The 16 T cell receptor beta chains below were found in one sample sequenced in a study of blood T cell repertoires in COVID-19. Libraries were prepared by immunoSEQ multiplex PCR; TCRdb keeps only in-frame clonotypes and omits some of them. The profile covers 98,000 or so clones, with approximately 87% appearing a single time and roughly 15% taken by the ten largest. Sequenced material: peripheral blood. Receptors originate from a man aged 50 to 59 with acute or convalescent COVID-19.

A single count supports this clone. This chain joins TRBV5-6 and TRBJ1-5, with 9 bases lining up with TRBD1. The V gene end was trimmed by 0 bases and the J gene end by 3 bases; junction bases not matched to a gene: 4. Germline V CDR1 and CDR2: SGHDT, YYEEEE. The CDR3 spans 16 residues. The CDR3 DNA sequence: TGTGCCAGCAGCTTGGCGGGACAGGGAAACAATCAGCCCCAGCATTTT. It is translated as CASSLAGQGNNQPQHF.

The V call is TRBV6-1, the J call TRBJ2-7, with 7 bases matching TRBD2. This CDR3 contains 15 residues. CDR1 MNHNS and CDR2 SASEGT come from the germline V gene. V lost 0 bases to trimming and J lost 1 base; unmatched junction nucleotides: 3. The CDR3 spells CASSEATSASYEQYF. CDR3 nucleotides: TGTGCCAGCAGTGAAGCCACTAGCGCGTCCTACGAGCAGTACTTC.

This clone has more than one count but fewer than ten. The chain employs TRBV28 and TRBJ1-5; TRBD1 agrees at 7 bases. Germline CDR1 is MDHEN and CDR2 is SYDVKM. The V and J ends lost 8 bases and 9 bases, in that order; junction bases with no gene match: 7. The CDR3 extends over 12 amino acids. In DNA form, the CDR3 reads TGTGCCAGCGGATTCCCAGGGGGGCCCCAGCATTTT. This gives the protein CASGFPGGPQHF.

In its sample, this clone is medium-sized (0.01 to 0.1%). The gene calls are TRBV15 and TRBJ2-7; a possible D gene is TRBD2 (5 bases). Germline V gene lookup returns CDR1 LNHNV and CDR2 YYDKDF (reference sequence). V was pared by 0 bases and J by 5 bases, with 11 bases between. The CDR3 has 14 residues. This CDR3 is CATSRERAEHEQYF. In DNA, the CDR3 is TGTGCCACCAGCAGAGAGAGGGCGGAACACGAGCAGTACTTC.

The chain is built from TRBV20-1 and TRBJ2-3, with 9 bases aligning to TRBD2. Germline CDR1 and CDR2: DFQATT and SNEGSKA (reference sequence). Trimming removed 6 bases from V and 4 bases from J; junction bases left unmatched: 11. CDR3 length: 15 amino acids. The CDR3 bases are TGCAGTGCGAGTAGCGGGAGTTTGGGGTCAGATACGCAGTATTTT. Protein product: CSASSGSLGSDTQYF.

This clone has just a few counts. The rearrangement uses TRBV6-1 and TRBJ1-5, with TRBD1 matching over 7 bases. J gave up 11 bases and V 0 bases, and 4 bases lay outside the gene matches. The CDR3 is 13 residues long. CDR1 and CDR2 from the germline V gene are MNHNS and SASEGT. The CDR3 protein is CASSEAGGTAQHF. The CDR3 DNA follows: TGTGCCAGCAGTGAAGCGGGCGGGACAGCCCAGCATTTT.

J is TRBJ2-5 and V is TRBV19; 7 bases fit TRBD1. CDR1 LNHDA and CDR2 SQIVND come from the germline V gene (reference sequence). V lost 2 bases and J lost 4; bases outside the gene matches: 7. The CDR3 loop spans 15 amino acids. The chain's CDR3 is CASSISRGPIETQYF. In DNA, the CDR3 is TGTGCCAGTAGTATATCGAGGGGGCCTATAGAGACCCAGTACTTC.

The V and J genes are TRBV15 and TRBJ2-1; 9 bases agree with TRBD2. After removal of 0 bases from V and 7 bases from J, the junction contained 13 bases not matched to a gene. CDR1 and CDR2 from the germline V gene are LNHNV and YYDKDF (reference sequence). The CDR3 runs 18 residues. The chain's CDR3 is CATSRDRRGLAGINEQFF. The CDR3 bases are TGTGCCACCAGCAGAGATCGGAGGGGGCTAGCGGGGATAAATGAGCAGTTCTTC.

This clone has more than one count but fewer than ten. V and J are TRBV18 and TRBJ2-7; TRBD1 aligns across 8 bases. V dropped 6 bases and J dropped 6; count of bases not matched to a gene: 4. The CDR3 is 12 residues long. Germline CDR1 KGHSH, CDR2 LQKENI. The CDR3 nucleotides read TGTGCCAGCTCTCAACAGGGGGTCGAGCAGTACTTC. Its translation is CASSQQGVEQYF.

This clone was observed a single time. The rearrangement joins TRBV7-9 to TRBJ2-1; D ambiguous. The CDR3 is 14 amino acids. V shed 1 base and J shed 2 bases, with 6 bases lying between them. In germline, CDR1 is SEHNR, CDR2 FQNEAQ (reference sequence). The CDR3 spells CASSLGHTYNEQFF. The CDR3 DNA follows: TGTGCCAGCAGCTTAGGGCACACCTACAATGAGCAGTTCTTC.

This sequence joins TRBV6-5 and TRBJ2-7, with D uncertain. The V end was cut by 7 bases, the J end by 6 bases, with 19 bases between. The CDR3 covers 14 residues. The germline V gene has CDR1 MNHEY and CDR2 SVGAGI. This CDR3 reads CASNSGFSSSEQYF. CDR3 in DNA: TGTGCCAGCAACTCCGGTTTTTCGAGCTCCGAGCAGTACTTC.

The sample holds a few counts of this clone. The chain's CDR3 is CASSLDEANEQFF. DNA for the CDR3: TGTGCCAGCAGCTTAGACGAAGCAAATGAGCAGTTCTTC. The V call is TRBV7-6, the J call TRBJ2-1; D ambiguous. The germline V and J ends were trimmed by 1 base and 7 bases, with 8 bases remaining between them. CDR1 and CDR2 from the germline V gene are SGHVS and FNYEAQ. The CDR3 spans 13 residues.

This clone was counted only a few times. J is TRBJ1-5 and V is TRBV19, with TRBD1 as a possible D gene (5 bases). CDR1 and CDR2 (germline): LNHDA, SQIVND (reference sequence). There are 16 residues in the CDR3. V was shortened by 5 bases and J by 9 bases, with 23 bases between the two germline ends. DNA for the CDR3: TGTGCCAGTAGTGCACCTTGGGGGGGACGATATCGGCCCCAGCATTTT. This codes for CASSAPWGGRYRPQHF.

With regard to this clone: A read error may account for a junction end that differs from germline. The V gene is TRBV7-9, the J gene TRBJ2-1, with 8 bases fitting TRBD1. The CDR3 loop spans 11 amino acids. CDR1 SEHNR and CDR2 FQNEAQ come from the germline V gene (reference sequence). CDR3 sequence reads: CASSDWDRPIF. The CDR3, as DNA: TGTGCCAGCAGTGACTGGGACAGGCCGATCTTC.

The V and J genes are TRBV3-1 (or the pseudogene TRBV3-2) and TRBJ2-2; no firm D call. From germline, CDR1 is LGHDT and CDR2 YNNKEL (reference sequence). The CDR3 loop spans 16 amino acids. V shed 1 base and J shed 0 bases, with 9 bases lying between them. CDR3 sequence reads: CASSQARSPNTGELFF. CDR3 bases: TGTGCCAGCAGCCAAGCGAGGAGTCCGAACACCGGGGAGCTGTTTTTT.

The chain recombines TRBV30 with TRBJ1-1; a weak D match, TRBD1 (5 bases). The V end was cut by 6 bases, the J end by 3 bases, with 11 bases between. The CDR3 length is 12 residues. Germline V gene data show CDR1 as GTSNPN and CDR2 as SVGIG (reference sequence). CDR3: CACRGGYTEAFF. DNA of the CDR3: TGTGCCTGCCGTGGGGGGTACACTGAAGCTTTCTTT.